Listed here is a single T cell receptor beta chain. What it binds is not known. This record comes from a study of Ad26.COV2.S vaccination and SARS-CoV-2 variants. Study in general: Donor had been placed in the Ad26.COV2.S arm of the COV1001 trial. Study-level points and caveats: TCR breadth and depth estimates may have understated total T cell responses.

The CDR3 extends over 15 amino acids. From germline, CDR1 is LGHDT and CDR2 YNNKEL (reference sequence). The V end was cut by 8 bases, the J end by 6 bases, with 21 bases between. TCRdb's copy holds only in-frame clones and misses some; the assay was immunoSEQ multiplex PCR. The data contain roughly 320,000 clones, approximately 86% of them singletons. The treatment here: some 19 received Ad26.COV2.S at low or high dose, single or two shots; about five received placebo; per-sample allocation not given. Vaccine and placebo recipients were sampled on day 63 after the first injection. The chain carries TRBV3-1 (or the pseudogene TRBV3-2) and TRBJ2-3; a possible D gene is TRBD1 (6 bases). This specimen was peripheral blood, taken in a trial of Ad26.COV2.S vaccine versus placebo. The sequence derives from a person aged 18-65 years who received the Ad26.COV2.S COVID-19 vaccine or a placebo. DNA of the CDR3: TGTGCCAGCGCAGACAATTCACGGACAGCGGATACGCAGTATTTT. Translated: CASADNSRTADTQYF.